This TCR beta chain was identified during a study of OX40 agonist ivuxolimab in advanced cancers. Turning to the study itself: Ivuxolimab, an agonistic anti-OX40 (CD134) antibody, was given to patients. A male proportion of around 86% was recorded, with mean age around 64 years and range roughly 20 to 90. Partial responses were recorded for three patients, including one with hepatocellular carcinoma and two with cutaneous melanoma. General observations from the study: Relative to CD4+ cells, CD8+ T cells on average had more expanded clones.

Generated by immunoSEQ multiplex PCR, the TCRdb table keeps only in-frame clones and is missing some. This sample has tens of thousands of clones, with 75% to 95% found just once. Trimming removed 8 bases from V and 8 bases from J; junction bases left unmatched: 12. This CDR3 is 15 amino acids long. CDR1 and CDR2 from the germline V gene are MNHNY and SVGAGI (reference sequence). Concerning this clone: Its antigen remains unknown.

This TCR came from an adult with an advanced solid tumor such as melanoma, head and neck, liver or kidney cancer. The source material was CD4+ or CD8+ T cells sorted from blood, sampled in a trial of the OX40 agonist ivuxolimab. The chain has TRBV6-6 and TRBJ2-1; 10 nucleotides line up with TRBD2. CDR3 protein: CASCASGSLLHEQFF. DNA for the CDR3: TGTGCCAGCTGCGCTAGCGGGAGTCTTTTGCATGAGCAGTTCTTC.